This T cell receptor (beta chain) was observed in a study of T cell responses to AZD1222 COVID-19 vaccine. On this clone: Its target is not known.

The method was immunoSEQ multiplex PCR; TCRdb's version includes in-frame clones alone and lacks a portion of them. The profile shows some 130,000 clones, approximately 91% of them singletons. Trimming pared 0 bases from V and 7 bases from J, leaving 9 bases between. The CDR3 has 13 amino acids. CDR1 and CDR2 (germline): SGHTA, FQGTGA. Study outcomes and limitations: No repertoire was sampled before or during the peak T cell response, only after it. At baseline, just a handful of AZD1222 recipients tested seropositive. Regions left unmutated in variants are reportedly the target of nearly half of spike-specific TCRs. Spike-wide coverage was observed for vaccine-associated CD4 TCRs, with dominant responses at 160-218 and 743-854.

The TCR comes from an adult who received the AZD1222 COVID-19 vaccine. This specimen was peripheral blood, taken 28 days after the second AZD1222 dose. V gene TRBV7-3 combines with J gene TRBJ1-2; unclear D gene. CDR3 sequence: CASSLTYKGGYTF. The CDR3 DNA reads as TGTGCCAGCAGCTTAACCTACAAAGGTGGCTACACCTTC.